One TCR beta chain is described in this entry. The sample is drawn from a study of PD-L1 blockade in urothelial cancer. About the research overall: Samples of blood were analyzed 3 weeks (second dose) and 6 weeks after treatment start. Median T cell yield from blood was 130,000 to 150,000.

CDR3 length: 16 amino acids. Germline V lookup: CDR1 SEHNR, CDR2 FQNEAQ (reference sequence). The V and J ends lost 3 bases and 2 bases, in that order; junction bases with no gene match: 10. Synthetic spike-ins, TCR analog templates, were added into each PCR. Only in-frame clones appear in the TCRdb table, and some are missing; sequencing was by immunoSEQ multiplex PCR. The sample has about 85,000 clones; 70% to 90% are singletons. Time point defined: pretreatment peripheral blood. The study enrolled patients with locally advanced or metastatic urothelial carcinoma. The rearrangement links TRBV7-9 to TRBJ2-7; 7 bases align to TRBD2. This receptor was taken from a man aged 60 to 75 with urothelial cancer. Sample: PBMCs, taken around atezolizumab (anti-PD-L1) treatment. This CDR3 is CASSFGRGGGPYEQYF. For the CDR3, the DNA is TGTGCCAGCAGCTTTGGTCGAGGCGGGGGTCCCTACGAGCAGTACTTC.